This is a list of T cell receptor beta chains from one sample in a study of blood T cell repertoires in COVID-19. Profiling relied on immunoSEQ multiplex PCR, and the TCRdb table lists in-frame clones only, not all of them. This sample carries fewer than 200,000 clones, 75% to 85% of them seen once, and the ten largest clones take roughly 12%. Sequencing was performed on peripheral blood. All receptors come from an elderly woman with COVID-19, enrolled during active disease. Both conserved end residues are part of each CDR3. The D gene is left open where the match is weak. For some rows the clone size is stated as once, few or many, or as a class when expanded; others skip it.

NA	TRBV5-4	NA	TRBJ2-1	CASTQKGDIKQFF	TGTGCCAGCACCCAAAAGGGAGATATCAAGCAGTTCTTC
TRBD1	TRBV18	NA	TRBJ1-6	CASSPDRVRSPLHF	TGTGCCAGCTCACCGGACAGGGTGAGGTCACCCCTCCACTTT
NA	TRBV24-1	NA	TRBJ1-4	CATSDRGDEEKLFF	TGTGCCACCAGTGATCGGGGGGATGAGGAAAAACTGTTTTTT
NA	TRBV5-4	NA	TRBJ2-5	CASSLSPIETQYF	TGTGCCAGCAGCTTGTCCCCTATAGAGACCCAGTACTTC
NA	TRBV7-3	NA	TRBJ2-1	CASSSLGHTYNEQFF	TGTGCCAGCAGCTCGTTAGGACATACTTACAATGAGCAGTTCTTC
TRBD1	TRBV6-5	NA	TRBJ1-1	CATRDSLNTEAFF	TGTGCCACGAGGGACAGCTTGAACACTGAAGCTTTCTTT
TRBD1	TRBV6-1	NA	TRBJ1-1	CASSDRDRGQAFF	TGTGCCAGCAGTGATAGGGACAGGGGGCAAGCTTTCTTT
NA	TRBV2	NA	TRBJ1-6	CASSPDSRGGSPLHF	TGTGCCAGCAGCCCAGACAGCAGGGGTGGTTCACCCCTCCACTTT
TRBD1	TRBV19	NA	TRBJ1-5	CASSIPRDRGLGQPQHF	TGTGCCAGTAGTATTCCCCGGGACAGGGGGTTAGGTCAGCCCCAGCATTTT
TRBD1	TRBV30	NA	TRBJ1-1	CAWNSGQGRRDTEAFF	TGTGCCTGGAATTCAGGACAGGGGAGAAGGGACACTGAAGCTTTCTTT
NA	TRBV18	NA	TRBJ2-1	CASSPPSTYNEQFF	TGTGCCAGCTCACCACCGTCCACCTACAATGAGCAGTTCTTC
TRBD1	TRBV4-3	NA	TRBJ2-2	CASSQGRTGHRSTGELFF	TGCGCCAGCAGCCAAGGCAGGACAGGGCATCGGAGCACCGGGGAGCTGTTTTTT
TRBD1	TRBV6-1	NA	TRBJ2-3	CASSESPTGSRGTQYF	TGTGCCAGCAGTGAGTCTCCGACAGGGTCTAGAGGTACGCAGTATTTT
NA	TRBV20-1	NA	TRBJ2-3	CSASLGADTQYF	TGCAGTGCTAGTCTCGGGGCAGATACGCAGTATTTT
NA	TRBV5-6	NA	TRBJ2-7	CASSSTASGVYEQYF	TGTGCCAGCAGCTCGACAGCCTCAGGGGTATACGAGCAGTACTTC
TRBD2	TRBV9	once	TRBJ2-3	CASSVGGGAADTQYF	TGTGCCAGCAGCGTAGGCGGGGGGGCCGCAGATACGCAGTATTTT
NA	TRBV28	NA	TRBJ2-7	CASSLGQGYEQYF	TGTGCCAGCAGTTTAGGGCAGGGCTACGAGCAGTACTTC
TRBD2	TRBV6-2/TRBV6-3	NA	TRBJ2-5	CASSYFRTSAEETQYF	TGTGCCAGCAGTTACTTCCGGACTAGCGCAGAAGAGACCCAGTACTTC
TRBD1	TRBV19	NA	TRBJ1-1	CASSIHGDRAEAFF	TGTGCCAGTAGTATCCACGGGGACAGGGCTGAAGCTTTCTTT
TRBD1	TRBV7-2	NA	TRBJ1-6	CASSLTSGQQNSPLHF	TGTGCCAGCAGCTTAACTTCGGGACAGCAGAATTCACCCCTCCACTTT
TRBD2	TRBV11-2	NA	TRBJ2-1	CASSLLLAGGPGNEQFF	TGTGCCAGCAGCCTGTTACTAGCGGGAGGGCCAGGGAATGAGCAGTTCTTC
NA	TRBV9	NA	TRBJ2-7	CASSVDARSLSSYEQYF	TGTGCCAGCAGCGTAGACGCCCGGTCACTTAGCTCCTACGAGCAGTACTTC
TRBD2	TRBV7-2	NA	TRBJ2-1	CASSFVAGGHNEQFF	TGTGCCAGCAGCTTCGTAGCGGGGGGCCACAATGAGCAGTTCTTC
TRBD2	TRBV18	NA	TRBJ2-3	CASSLLAGVTTDTQYF	TGTGCCAGCTCACTTCTAGCGGGAGTGACCACAGATACGCAGTATTTT
NA	TRBV19	NA	TRBJ1-5	CASSPTGSNQPQHF	TGTGCCAGTAGTCCTACAGGGAGCAATCAGCCCCAGCATTTT
NA	TRBV14	NA	TRBJ2-1	CASSQEVGVGSEQFF	TGTGCCAGCAGCCAAGAGGTGGGAGTAGGGAGTGAGCAGTTCTTC
TRBD1	TRBV4-1	NA	TRBJ1-2	CASSQTPGQGVYGYTF	TGCGCCAGCAGCCAGACACCGGGACAGGGCGTCTATGGCTACACCTTC
NA	TRBV4-1	NA	TRBJ1-1	CASSPRLLGTEAFF	TGCGCCAGCAGCCCACGACTCTTGGGCACTGAAGCTTTCTTT
NA	TRBV29-1	NA	TRBJ1-1	CSVGRVGSISEAFF	TGCAGCGTTGGGAGGGTCGGGAGTATATCTGAAGCTTTCTTT
TRBD1	TRBV4-3	NA	TRBJ1-2	CASSQEGDSYGYTF	TGCGCCAGCAGCCAAGAAGGGGACAGCTATGGCTACACCTTC
TRBD2	TRBV7-2	NA	TRBJ2-3	CASSLESTSDISTDTQYF	TGTGCCAGCAGCTTAGAGTCGACTAGCGACATCAGCACAGATACGCAGTATTTT
TRBD1	TRBV10-3	NA	TRBJ2-7	CAISDPGTALYEQYF	TGTGCCATCAGTGATCCCGGGACAGCCCTATACGAGCAGTACTTC
TRBD2	TRBV4-3	NA	TRBJ2-3	CASSQDRAGGPVTQYF	TGCGCCAGCAGCCAAGATCGGGCGGGGGGGCCGGTTACGCAGTATTTT
TRBD2	TRBV30	few	TRBJ2-4	CATRGELDIQYF	TGTGCCACGCGGGGGGAGCTAGACATTCAGTACTTC
NA	TRBV7-2	NA	TRBJ2-1	CASSQAGSSYNEQFF	TGTGCCAGCAGTCAAGCCGGGAGCTCCTACAATGAGCAGTTCTTC
NA	TRBV6-6	NA	TRBJ1-2	CASTPWGEEHYGYTF	TGTGCCAGCACCCCATGGGGAGAGGAGCACTATGGCTACACCTTC
TRBD1	TRBV5-1	NA	TRBJ1-2	CASSLQGAQGYTF	TGCGCCAGCAGCTTGCAGGGGGCTCAGGGCTACACCTTC
NA	TRBV24-1	NA	TRBJ2-5	CATSDPGHPGAQYF	TGTGCCACCAGTGATCCGGGACACCCCGGGGCCCAGTACTTC
TRBD1	TRBV11-2	NA	TRBJ2-1	CASSLERAGGRSYNEQFF	TGTGCCAGCAGCTTAGAGAGGGCAGGGGGTAGGTCCTACAATGAGCAGTTCTTC
TRBD2	TRBV5-1	few	TRBJ2-3	CASSLGSGTLTDTQYF	TGCGCCAGCAGCTTGGGAAGCGGGACCCTCACAGATACGCAGTATTTT
NA	TRBV12-3/TRBV12-4	NA	TRBJ1-2	CASSFRGYSNTF	TGTGCCAGCAGTTTCAGGGGCTATTCGAACACCTTC
TRBD1	TRBV5-6	NA	TRBJ2-7	CASSPRQGSYEQYF	TGTGCCAGCAGCCCTCGACAGGGGTCCTACGAGCAGTACTTC
TRBD2	TRBV27	NA	TRBJ2-2	CASSLLAGVAGELFF	TGTGCCAGCAGTTTACTAGCGGGAGTAGCCGGGGAGCTGTTTTTT
NA	TRBV5-1	NA	TRBJ1-1	CASSPSDKLNTEAFF	TGCGCCAGCAGCCCCTCGGACAAGCTGAACACTGAAGCTTTCTTT
TRBD1	TRBV28	NA	TRBJ1-6	CASRPSTGGDNNSPLHF	TGTGCCAGCAGACCATCGACAGGGGGCGACAATAATTCACCCCTCCACTTT
NA	TRBV2	many	TRBJ1-3	CASSAGRGGNTIYF	TGTGCCAGCAGCGCCGGTAGGGGCGGAAACACCATATATTTT
NA	TRBV6-2/TRBV6-3	few	TRBJ1-5	CASSYRRGSSGSNQPQHF	TGTGCCAGCAGTTACCGCCGAGGAAGCTCCGGTAGCAATCAGCCCCAGCATTTT
TRBD2	TRBV4-2	NA	TRBJ2-7	CASSSSVGRGGPGEQYF	TGTGCCAGCAGCTCAAGTGTTGGCCGGGGGGGGCCTGGAGAGCAGTACTTC
TRBD1	TRBV12-5	NA	TRBJ2-5	CASGFPISGGESQYF	TGTGCTAGTGGTTTCCCAATTTCAGGGGGCGAATCCCAGTACTTC
NA	TRBV9	NA	TRBJ2-7	CASSVGPFGSSSYEQYF	TGTGCCAGCAGCGTAGGTCCCTTCGGGAGTAGTTCCTACGAGCAGTACTTC
NA	TRBV5-6	NA	TRBJ1-1	CASSLGREAFNTEAFF	TGTGCCAGCAGCCTTGGGAGGGAGGCCTTTAACACTGAAGCTTTCTTT
NA	TRBV5-1	NA	TRBJ2-7	CASSLERAYEQYF	TGCGCCAGCAGCTTGGAAAGAGCCTACGAGCAGTACTTC
NA	TRBV19	NA	TRBJ1-2	CASTRRGGRGYTF	TGTGCCAGTACCCGAAGGGGGGGTAGAGGCTACACCTTC
TRBD2	TRBV15	NA	TRBJ2-7	CATSREGGRDDEQYF	TGTGCCACCAGCAGAGAGGGGGGGAGGGATGACGAGCAGTACTTC
TRBD1	TRBV7-2	NA	TRBJ1-2	CASSSLRTGVGYGYTF	TGTGCCAGCAGCTCCCTGAGGACAGGGGTCGGCTATGGCTACACCTTC
NA	TRBV10-3	NA	TRBJ1-1	CAISPTLSGTEAFF	TGTGCCATCAGCCCCACTTTATCTGGCACTGAAGCTTTCTTT
TRBD2	TRBV6-6	NA	TRBJ2-7	CASSHPGLYEQYF	TGTGCCAGCAGCCATCCGGGACTATACGAGCAGTACTTC